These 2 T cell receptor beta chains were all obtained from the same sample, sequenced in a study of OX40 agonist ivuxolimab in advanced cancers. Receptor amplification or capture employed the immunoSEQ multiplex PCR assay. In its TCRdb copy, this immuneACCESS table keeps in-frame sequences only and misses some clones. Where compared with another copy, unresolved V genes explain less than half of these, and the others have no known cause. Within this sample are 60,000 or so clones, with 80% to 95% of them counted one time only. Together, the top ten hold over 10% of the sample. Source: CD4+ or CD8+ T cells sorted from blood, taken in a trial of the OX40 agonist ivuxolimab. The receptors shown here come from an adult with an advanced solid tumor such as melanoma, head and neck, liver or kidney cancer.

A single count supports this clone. CDR3: CASSYLQANTEAFF. CDR3 nucleotide sequence: TGTGCCAGCAGCTACCTACAGGCGAACACTGAAGCTTTCTTT. V and J are TRBV7-9 and TRBJ1-1, with D maybe TRBD1 (5 bases). The CDR3 spans 14 residues. Germline V gene data show CDR1 as SEHNR and CDR2 as FQNEAQ (reference sequence). V lost 4 bases and J lost 1, with 10 bases in between.

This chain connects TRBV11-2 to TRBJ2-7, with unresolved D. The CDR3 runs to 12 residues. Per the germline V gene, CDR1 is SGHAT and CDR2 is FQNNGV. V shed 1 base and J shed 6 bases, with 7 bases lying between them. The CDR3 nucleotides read TGTGCCAGCAGCTTAGTTATCTCCGAGCAGTACTTC. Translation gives CASSLVISEQYF.